The present entry profiles one T cell receptor (beta chain) with its context. This sample also contains other DNA sequences that code for the same CDR3. Germline-derived CDR1 and CDR2 are MNHEY and SVGAGI. The V end lost 0 bases, the J end lost 1 base, and 7 bases lay between the germline ends. The CDR3 runs 16 residues. The data are from a study of blood T cell repertoires in COVID-19. At the level of the study: The United States, Italy and Spain provided the acute and convalescent COVID-19 samples. In each case, the material was cDNA or gDNA derived from T cells, B-cell-depleted T cells, or PBMCs.

Original analysis: By means of reference gene primer amplification, nucleated cell counts were estimated. Sequencing was performed with immunoSEQ multiplex PCR; in TCRdb, only in-frame clones are kept and a portion is missing. V, J and clone size were drawn from that table, and D and trimming were deduced from the DNA. The repertoire consists of 210,000 or so clones, with more than 70% occurring once and the leading ten covering about 2.5%. The sample taken for sequencing was peripheral blood. This clonotype was sampled from a woman in her fifties or sixties with acute or convalescent COVID-19. V is TRBV6-5 and J is TRBJ1-6; D not certain. The CDR3 reads CASSYSRGSYNSPLHF. Written as DNA, the CDR3 is TGTGCCAGCAGTTACTCTCGGGGTTCCTATAATTCACCCCTCCACTTT.